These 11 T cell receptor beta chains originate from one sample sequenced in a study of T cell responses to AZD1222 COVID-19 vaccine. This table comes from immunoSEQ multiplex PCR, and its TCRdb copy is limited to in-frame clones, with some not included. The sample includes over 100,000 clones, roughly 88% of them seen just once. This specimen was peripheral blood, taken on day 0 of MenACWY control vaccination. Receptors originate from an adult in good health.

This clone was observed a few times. DNA for the CDR3: TGTGCCAGCGGGACCGAGCAAGAGAACACTGAAGCTTTCTTT. This translates into CASGTEQENTEAFF. The chain employs TRBV3-1 (or the pseudogene TRBV3-2) and TRBJ1-1; a weak D match, TRBD1 (5 bases). The length of the CDR3 is 14 residues. Trimming removed 8 bases at V and 1 base at J, with 14 bases between. CDR1 is LGHDT, CDR2 YNNKEL, per germline (reference sequence).

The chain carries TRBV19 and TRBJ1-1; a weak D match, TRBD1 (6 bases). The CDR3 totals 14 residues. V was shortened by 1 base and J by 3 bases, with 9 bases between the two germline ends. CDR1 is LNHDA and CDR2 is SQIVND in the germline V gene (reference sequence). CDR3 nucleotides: TGTGCCAGTAGTATAGGTGGGGGGCACACTGAAGCTTTCTTT. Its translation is CASSIGGGHTEAFF.

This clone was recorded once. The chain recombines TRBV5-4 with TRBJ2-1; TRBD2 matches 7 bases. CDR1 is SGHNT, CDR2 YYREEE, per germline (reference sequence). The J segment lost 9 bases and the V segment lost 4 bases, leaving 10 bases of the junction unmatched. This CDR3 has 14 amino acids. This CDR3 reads CASSGLEARGEQFF. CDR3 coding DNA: TGTGCCAGCAGCGGACTAGAGGCGAGGGGTGAGCAGTTCTTC. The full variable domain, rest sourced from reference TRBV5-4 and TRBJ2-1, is ETGVTQSPTHLIKTRGQQVTLRCSSQSGHNTVSWYQQALGQGPQFIFQYYREEENGRGNFPPRFSGLQFPNYSSELNVNALELDDSALYLCASSGLEARGEQFFGPGTRLTVL.

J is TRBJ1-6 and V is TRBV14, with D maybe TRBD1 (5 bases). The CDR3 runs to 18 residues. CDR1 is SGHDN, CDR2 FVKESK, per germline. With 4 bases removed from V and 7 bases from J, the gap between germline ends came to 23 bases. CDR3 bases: TGTGCCAGCAGCCGAGACTGGGCCGGGGCCGTCAGGAATTCACCCCTCCACTTT. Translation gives CASSRDWAGAVRNSPLHF.

The CDR3 protein is CASRLAEATYEQYF. The CDR3 DNA reads TGTGCCAGCAGACTAGCGGAGGCAACCTACGAGCAGTACTTC. V usage is TRBV2 and J usage is TRBJ2-7; 8 bases fit TRBD2. V lost 6 bases and J lost 2; bases outside the gene matches: 6. Germline CDR1 and CDR2: SNHLY and FYNNEI. The CDR3 is 14 residues long.

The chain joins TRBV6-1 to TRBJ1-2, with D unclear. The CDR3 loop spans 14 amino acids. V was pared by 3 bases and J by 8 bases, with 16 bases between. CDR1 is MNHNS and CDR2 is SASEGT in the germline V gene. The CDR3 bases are TGTGCCAGCAGTGACCCGGCAAGGGCTCGGGGCTACACCTTC. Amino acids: CASSDPARARGYTF.

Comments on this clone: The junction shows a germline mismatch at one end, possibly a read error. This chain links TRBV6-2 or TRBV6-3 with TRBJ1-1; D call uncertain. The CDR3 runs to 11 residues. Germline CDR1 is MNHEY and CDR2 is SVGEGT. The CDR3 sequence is CASSYSVGAQF. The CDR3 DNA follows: TGTGCCAGCAGTTACTCTGTCGGCGCTCAATTT.

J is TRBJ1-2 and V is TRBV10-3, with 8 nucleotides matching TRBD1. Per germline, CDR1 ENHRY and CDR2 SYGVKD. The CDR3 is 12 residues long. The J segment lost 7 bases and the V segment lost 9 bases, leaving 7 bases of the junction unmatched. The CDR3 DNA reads TGTGCCATAAGCGACAGGGGCGGTGGCTACACCTTC. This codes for CAISDRGGGYTF.

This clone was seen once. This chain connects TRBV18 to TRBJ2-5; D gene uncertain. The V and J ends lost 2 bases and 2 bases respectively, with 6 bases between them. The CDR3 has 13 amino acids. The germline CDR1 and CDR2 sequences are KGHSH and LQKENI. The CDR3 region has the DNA TGTGCCAGCTCACCAAACCAGCAAGAGACCCAGTACTTC. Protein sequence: CASSPNQQETQYF. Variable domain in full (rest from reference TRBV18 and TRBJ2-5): NAGVMQNPRHLVRRRGQEARLRCSPMKGHSHVYWYRQLPEEGLKFMVYLQKENIIDESGMPKERFSAEFPKEGPSILRIQQVVRGDSAAYFCASSPNQQETQYFGPGTRLLVL.

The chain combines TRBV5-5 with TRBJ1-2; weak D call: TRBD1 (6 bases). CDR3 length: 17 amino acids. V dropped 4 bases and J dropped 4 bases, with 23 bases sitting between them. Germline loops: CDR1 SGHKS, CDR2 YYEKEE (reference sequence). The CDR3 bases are TGTGCCAGCAGCCAACTCCCCTCCCAGGGGCGAGTCTATGGCTACACCTTC. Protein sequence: CASSQLPSQGRVYGYTF.

The CDR3 region is CASSRMDTEAFF. CDR3 nucleotides: TGCGCCAGCAGCCGTATGGACACTGAAGCTTTCTTT. The V and J genes are TRBV5-1 and TRBJ1-1; D unresolved. Germline V gene sequence: CDR1 SGHRS, CDR2 YFSETQ. The V gene lost 4 bases and the J gene lost 3 bases, with 7 bases spanning the gap. The CDR3 extends over 12 amino acids.